The sequence of this TCR beta chain was determined in a study of T cells in Graves' hyperthyroidism and ophthalmopathy. Whole-study results and caveats: Ophthalmopathy was model-predicted a median about 6 months pre-onset. Blood also showed most of the thyroid clonotypes that were expanded above 0.001.

Amplified TCR beta CDR3 regions derived from RNA transcripts. In the first-round RT-PCR of the TCR CDR3, the HTBI primer set was used. TCRdb reprocessed the multiplex PCR reads with MiXCR, giving one entry per CDR3 protein. The sample has around 620,000 distinct CDR3 sequences, around 45% seen once. Many counts were recorded for this clonotype. Antigen: not known. Those patients with uncontrolled infection, other autoimmune disease, pregnancy or lactation were excluded. Diagnostic decisions used clinical symptoms, serum thyroxine and TRAb, thyroid ultrasound and orbital computed tomography. The origin of this receptor is an adult woman with Graves' disease, either hyperthyroidism or ophthalmopathy (not recorded which). Input material: peripheral blood or thyroid tissue (not recorded which).

Here the CDR3 DNA reads TGTGCCATCAGTGAAAGACGGCCAGGGAAAAACTACGAGCAGTACTTC. It codes for CAISERRPGKNYEQYF. The V call is TRBV10-3, the J call TRBJ2-7; tentative D call: TRBD1 (5 bases). The CDR3 runs 16 residues. V lost 3 bases, J lost 3 bases, and 18 bases lay in between. Looked up from germline, CDR1 is ENHRY and CDR2 is SYGVKD.